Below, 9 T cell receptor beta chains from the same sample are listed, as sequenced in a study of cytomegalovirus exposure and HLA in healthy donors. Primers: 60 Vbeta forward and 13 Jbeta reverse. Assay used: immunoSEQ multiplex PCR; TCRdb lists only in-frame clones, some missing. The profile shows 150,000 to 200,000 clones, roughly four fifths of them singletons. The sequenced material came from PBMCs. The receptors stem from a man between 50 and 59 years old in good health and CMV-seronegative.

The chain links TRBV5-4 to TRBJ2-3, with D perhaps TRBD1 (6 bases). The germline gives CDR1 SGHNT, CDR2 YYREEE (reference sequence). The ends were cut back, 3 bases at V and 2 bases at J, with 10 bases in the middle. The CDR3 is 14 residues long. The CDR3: CASSWDTNTDTQYF. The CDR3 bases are TGTGCCAGCAGCTGGGACACAAACACAGATACGCAGTATTTT.

The CDR3 reads CSVGRGNTEAFF. CDR3 sequence (DNA): TGCAGCGTAGGCAGGGGAAACACTGAAGCTTTCTTT. The rearrangement joins TRBV29-1 to TRBJ1-1; perhaps TRBD1 as D (6 bases). CDR3 length: 12 residues. Germline values: CDR1 SQVTM, CDR2 ANQGSEA. V lost 6 bases and J lost 2, with 10 bases in between.

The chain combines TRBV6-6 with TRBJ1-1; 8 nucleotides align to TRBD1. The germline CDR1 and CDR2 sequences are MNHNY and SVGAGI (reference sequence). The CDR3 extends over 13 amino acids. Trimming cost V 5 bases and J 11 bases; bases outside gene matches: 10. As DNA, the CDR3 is TGTGCCAGCAGTATCCGACAGGGGACGCTGGCTTTCTTT. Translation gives CASSIRQGTLAFF.

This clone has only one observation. The CDR3 DNA reads TGTGCCAGCAGTTTTATGGCTAGCAATCAGCCCCAGCATTTT. This codes for CASSFMASNQPQHF. This sequence joins TRBV28 and TRBJ1-5; no reliable D call. CDR1 is MDHEN and CDR2 is SYDVKM in the germline V gene. Trimming left V 3 bases short and J 0 bases short, with 6 bases between. The CDR3 totals 14 residues.

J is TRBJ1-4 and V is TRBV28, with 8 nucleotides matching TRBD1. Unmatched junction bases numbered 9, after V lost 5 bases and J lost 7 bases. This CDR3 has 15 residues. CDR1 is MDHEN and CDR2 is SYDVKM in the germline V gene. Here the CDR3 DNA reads TGTGCCAGCAGTCGGTCCGGGACAGGAAGTGAAAAACTGTTTTTT. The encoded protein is CASSRSGTGSEKLFF.

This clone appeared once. The CDR3 DNA is TGTGCCAGCTCACCCATGGGACAGGGAAACTATGGCTACACCTTC. Translation: CASSPMGQGNYGYTF. The chain links TRBV18 to TRBJ1-2; 9 nucleotides agree with TRBD1. After removal of 3 bases from V and 2 bases from J, the junction contained 4 bases not matched to a gene. Germline V lookup: CDR1 KGHSH, CDR2 LQKENI. CDR3 length equals 15 residues.

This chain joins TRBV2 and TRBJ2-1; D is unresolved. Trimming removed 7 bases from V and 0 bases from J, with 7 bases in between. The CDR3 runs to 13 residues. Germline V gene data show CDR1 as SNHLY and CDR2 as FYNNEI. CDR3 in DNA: TGTGCCAGCAAACTGCGCTCCTACAATGAGCAGTTCTTC. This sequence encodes CASKLRSYNEQFF.

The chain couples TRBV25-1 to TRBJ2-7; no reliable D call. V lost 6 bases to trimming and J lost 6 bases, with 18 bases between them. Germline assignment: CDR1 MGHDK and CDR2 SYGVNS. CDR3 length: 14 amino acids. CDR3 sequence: CASSPPRDTSEQYF. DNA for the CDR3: TGTGCCAGCAGCCCCCCCCGAGACACAAGCGAGCAGTACTTC.

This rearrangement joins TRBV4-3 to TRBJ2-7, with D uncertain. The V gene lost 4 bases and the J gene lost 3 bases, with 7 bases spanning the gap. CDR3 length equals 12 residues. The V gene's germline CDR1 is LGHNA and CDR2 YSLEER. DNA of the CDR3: TGCGCCAGCAGCCCCCCCAGCTACGAGCAGTACTTC. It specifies CASSPPSYEQYF.